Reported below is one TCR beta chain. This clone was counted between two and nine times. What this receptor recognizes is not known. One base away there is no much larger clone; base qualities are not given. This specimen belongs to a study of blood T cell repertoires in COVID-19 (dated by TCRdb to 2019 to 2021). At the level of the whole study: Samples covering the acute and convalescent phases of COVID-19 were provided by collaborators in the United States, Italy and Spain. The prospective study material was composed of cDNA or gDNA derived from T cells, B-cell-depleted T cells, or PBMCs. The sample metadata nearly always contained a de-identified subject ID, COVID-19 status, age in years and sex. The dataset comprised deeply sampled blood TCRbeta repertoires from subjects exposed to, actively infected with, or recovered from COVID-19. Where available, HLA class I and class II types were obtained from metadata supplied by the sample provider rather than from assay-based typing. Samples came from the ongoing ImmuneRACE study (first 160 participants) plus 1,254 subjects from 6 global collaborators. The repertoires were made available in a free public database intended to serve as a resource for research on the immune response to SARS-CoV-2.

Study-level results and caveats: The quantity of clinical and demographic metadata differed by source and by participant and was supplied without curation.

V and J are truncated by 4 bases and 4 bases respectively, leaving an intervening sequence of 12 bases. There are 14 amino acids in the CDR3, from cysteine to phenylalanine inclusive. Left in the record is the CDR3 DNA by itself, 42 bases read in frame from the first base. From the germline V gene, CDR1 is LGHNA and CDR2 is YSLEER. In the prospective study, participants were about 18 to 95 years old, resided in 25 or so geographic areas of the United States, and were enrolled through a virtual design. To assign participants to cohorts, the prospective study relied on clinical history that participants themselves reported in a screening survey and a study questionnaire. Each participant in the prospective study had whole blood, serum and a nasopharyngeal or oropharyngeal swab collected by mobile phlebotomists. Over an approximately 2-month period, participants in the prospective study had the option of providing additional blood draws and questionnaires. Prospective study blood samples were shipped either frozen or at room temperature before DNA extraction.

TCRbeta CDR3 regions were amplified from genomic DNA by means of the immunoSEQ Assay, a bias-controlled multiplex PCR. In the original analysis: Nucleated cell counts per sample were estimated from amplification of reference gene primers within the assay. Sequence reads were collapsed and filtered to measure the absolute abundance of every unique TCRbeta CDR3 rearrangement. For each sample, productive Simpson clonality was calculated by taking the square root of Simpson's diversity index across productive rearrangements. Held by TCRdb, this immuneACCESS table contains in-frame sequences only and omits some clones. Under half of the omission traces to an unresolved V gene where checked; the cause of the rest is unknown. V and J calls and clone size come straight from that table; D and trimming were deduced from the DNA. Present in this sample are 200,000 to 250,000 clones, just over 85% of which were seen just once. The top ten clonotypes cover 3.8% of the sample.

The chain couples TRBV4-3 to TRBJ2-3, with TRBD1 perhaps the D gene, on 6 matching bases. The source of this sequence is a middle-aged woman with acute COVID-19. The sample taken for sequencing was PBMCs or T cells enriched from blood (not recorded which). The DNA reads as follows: TGCGCCAGCAGCCTTTTACAGGGATCAGATACGCAGTATTTT. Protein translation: CASSLLQGSDTQYF.